The entry below describes one T cell receptor (beta chain). These data come from a study of blood T cell repertoires in COVID-19. Overall study context: COVID-19 samples collected from the United States, Italy and Spain covered acute and convalescent phases. Sample material is recorded as cDNA or gDNA derived from T cells, B-cell-depleted T cells, or PBMCs.

In the authors' workflow: Amplification with reference gene primers provided the estimates of nucleated cell counts. Repertoires were generated with immunoSEQ multiplex PCR, while TCRdb's copy carries only in-frame clones and drops some. V and J calls and clone size are as listed in that table; D and trimming were resolved from the DNA. This table has about 160,000 clones, more than 80% appearing once. Per the germline V gene, CDR1 is SGDLS and CDR2 is YYNGEE. This CDR3 region has 12 residues. The ends were cut back, 4 bases at V and 3 bases at J, with 4 bases in the middle. The sequence derives from a human donor in a cohort sampled during active COVID-19. Sequences were obtained from peripheral blood. The chain uses TRBV9 and TRBJ2-2, with unresolved D. Here the CDR3 reads CASSLYTGELFF. The DNA of the CDR3 is TGTGCCAGCAGCCTTTACACCGGGGAGCTGTTTTTT.